The 11 T cell receptor beta chains reported below all come from one sample, sequenced in a study of blood T cell repertoires in COVID-19. Profiling relied on immunoSEQ multiplex PCR, and the TCRdb table lists in-frame clones only, not all of them. The sample records fewer than 250,000 clones, 88% being singletons. The sample was peripheral blood. The receptors here all came from a human donor in a cohort sampled during active COVID-19.

The J gene is TRBJ2-7, the V gene TRBV7-2, with D tentatively TRBD2 (5 bases). This CDR3 spans 15 amino acids. CDR1 and CDR2 from the germline V gene are SGHTA and FQGNSA. V lost 1 base and J lost 2, with 12 bases in between. The CDR3, as DNA: TGTGCCAGCAGCTTAGAAACGCGGGCCCCCTACGAGCAGTACTTC. This translates into CASSLETRAPYEQYF. Full variable domain (missing parts from reference TRBV7-2 and TRBJ2-7): GAGVSQSPSNKVTEKGKDVELRCDPISGHTALYWYRQSLGQGLEFLIYFQGNSAPDKSGLPSDRFSAERTGGSVSTLTIQRTQQEDSAVYLCASSLETRAPYEQYFGPGTRLTVT.

This chain uses TRBV4-2 with TRBJ1-3; D gene ambiguous. The CDR3 has 15 residues. Germline-derived CDR1 and CDR2 are LGHNA and YNFKEQ. Trimming took 0 bases from V and 2 from J, leaving 8 bases between them. CDR3 region: CASSQDFTTGNTIYF. The CDR3, as DNA: TGTGCCAGCAGCCAAGATTTCACAACTGGAAACACCATATATTTT.

V gene TRBV3-1 (or the pseudogene TRBV3-2) combines with J gene TRBJ2-2; 7 bases align to TRBD2. The CDR3 extends over 16 amino acids. Germline lookup yields CDR1 LGHDT and CDR2 YNNKEL (reference sequence). V gave up 0 bases and J gave up 7 bases; unmatched junction bases: 8. This CDR3 reads CASSQDLTREGGELFF. Written as DNA, the CDR3 is TGTGCCAGCAGCCAAGATCTTACCAGGGAGGGCGGGGAGCTGTTTTTT.

The V gene is TRBV15, the J gene TRBJ2-7; D perhaps matches TRBD1 (5 bases). V lost 4 bases and J 2 bases, leaving 12 bases between the germline ends. This CDR3 comprises 14 residues. Per germline, CDR1 LNHNV and CDR2 YYDKDF (reference sequence). CDR3 region: CATSKDAGTYEQYF. The CDR3, as DNA: TGTGCCACCAGCAAAGATGCAGGGACCTACGAGCAGTACTTC.

The chain links TRBV2 to TRBJ2-7; maybe TRBD1 (5 bases). The V end lost 6 bases, the J end lost 6 bases, and 18 bases lay between the germline ends. The CDR3 consists of 14 residues. CDR1 and CDR2 from the germline V gene are SNHLY and FYNNEI. The CDR3 here is CASRPQGDQGEQYF. The CDR3 DNA is TGTGCCAGCAGGCCGCAAGGGGATCAGGGCGAGCAGTACTTC.

The chain recombines TRBV12-3 or TRBV12-4 with TRBJ1-2, with 7 bases that match TRBD1. There are 13 residues in the CDR3. The junction had 5 bases not matched to a gene; V was cut back by 6 bases and J by 4 bases. The CDR3 bases are TGTGCCAGCAGCCACGGACAGGTCTATGGCTACACCTTC. Protein: CASSHGQVYGYTF.

This clone has only one observation. The rearrangement joins TRBV9 to TRBJ2-1; 8 nucleotides align to TRBD2. With V trimmed by 3 bases and J by 4 bases, 6 bases remained unmatched. Germline V gene data show CDR1 as SGDLS and CDR2 as YYNGEE. The CDR3 length is 15 residues. The CDR3 loop is CASSARLAKYNEQFF. The CDR3, as DNA: TGTGCCAGCAGCGCCCGACTAGCGAAATACAATGAGCAGTTCTTC.

The CDR3 spells CATSRDRAGGGNQPQHF. Written as DNA, the CDR3 is TGTGCCACCAGCAGAGATCGGGCGGGGGGGGGCAATCAGCCCCAGCATTTT. V usage is TRBV15 and J usage is TRBJ1-5, with a tentative D call TRBD1 (5 bases). Trimming removed 0 bases from V and 2 bases from J, with 14 bases in between. CDR1 is LNHNV, CDR2 YYDKDF, per germline (reference sequence). The CDR3 sequence is 17 residues long.

This clone showed up just once. The chain combines TRBV28 with TRBJ2-7; D call uncertain. Germline V gene data show CDR1 as MDHEN and CDR2 as SYDVKM. The CDR3 loop spans 14 amino acids. V shed 5 bases and J shed 0 bases, with 11 bases lying between them. The DNA of the CDR3 is TGTGCCAGCAGTACCGACTGGAGCTCCTACGAGCAGTACTTC. Translated: CASSTDWSSYEQYF.

The chain joins TRBV9 to TRBJ1-4, with 7 bases fitting TRBD1. This CDR3 region has 14 residues. CDR1 and CDR2 (germline): SGDLS, YYNGEE. Trimming cost V 1 base and J 4 bases; bases outside gene matches: 1. The CDR3 nucleotides are TGTGCCAGCAGCGTAACAGGGGTTAATGAAAAACTGTTTTTT. This translates into CASSVTGVNEKLFF.

The genes are TRBV7-2 and TRBJ2-1; the match to TRBD2 covers 13 bases. This CDR3 is 15 amino acids long. V shed 5 bases and J 7 bases; nucleotides not matched to a gene: 5. Germline V gives CDR1 SGHTA, CDR2 FQGNSA. In DNA, the CDR3 is TGTGCCAGCAGCAGGACTAGCGGGAGTCTAAATGAGCAGTTCTTC. Amino acids: CASSRTSGSLNEQFF.